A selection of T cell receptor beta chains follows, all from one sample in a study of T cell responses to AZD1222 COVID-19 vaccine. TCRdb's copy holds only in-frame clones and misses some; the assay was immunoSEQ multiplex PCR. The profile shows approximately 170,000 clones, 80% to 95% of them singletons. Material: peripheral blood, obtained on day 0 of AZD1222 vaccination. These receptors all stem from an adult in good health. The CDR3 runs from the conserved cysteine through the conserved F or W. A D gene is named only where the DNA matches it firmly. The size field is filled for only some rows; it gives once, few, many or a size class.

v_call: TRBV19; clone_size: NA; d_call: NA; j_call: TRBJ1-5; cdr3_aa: CASSPSGQALGSNQPQHF; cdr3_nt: TGTGCCAGTAGTCCATCGGGGCAGGCCCTGGGGAGCAATCAGCCCCAGCATTTT
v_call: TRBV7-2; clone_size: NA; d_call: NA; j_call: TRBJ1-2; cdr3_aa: CASSLALGTGYGYTF; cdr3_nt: TGTGCCAGCAGCTTAGCGCTGGGGACGGGCTATGGCTACACCTTC
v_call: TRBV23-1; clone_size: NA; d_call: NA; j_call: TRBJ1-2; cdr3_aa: CASSQSVRMGYTF; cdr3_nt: TGCGCCAGCAGCCAATCGGTCAGGATGGGCTACACCTTC
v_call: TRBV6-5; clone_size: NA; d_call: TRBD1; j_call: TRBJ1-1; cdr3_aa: CASRRDRGLGTEAFF; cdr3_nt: TGTGCCAGCAGGCGGGACAGGGGGCTGGGCACTGAAGCTTTCTTT
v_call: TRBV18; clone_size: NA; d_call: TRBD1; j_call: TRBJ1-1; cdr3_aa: CASSPPGTGASGLNTEAFF; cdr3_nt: TGTGCCAGCTCACCACCAGGGACAGGGGCCTCCGGATTGAACACTGAAGCTTTCTTT
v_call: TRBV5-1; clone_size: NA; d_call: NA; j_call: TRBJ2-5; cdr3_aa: CASSLTGGRASDLGTQYF; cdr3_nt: TGCGCCAGCAGCCTCACGGGGGGCAGGGCGTCGGATCTGGGGACCCAGTACTTC
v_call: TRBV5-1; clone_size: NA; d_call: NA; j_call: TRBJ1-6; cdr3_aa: CASSYLWTLNSPLHF; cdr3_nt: TGCGCCAGCAGCTACCTTTGGACACTCAATTCACCCCTCCACTTT
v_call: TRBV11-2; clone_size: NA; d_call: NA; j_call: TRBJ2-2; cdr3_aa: CASSLAPSSDTGELFF; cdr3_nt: TGTGCCAGCAGCTTAGCCCCTAGCTCCGACACCGGGGAGCTGTTTTTT
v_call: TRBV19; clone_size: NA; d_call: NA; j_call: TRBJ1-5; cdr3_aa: CASSITGIGQPQHF; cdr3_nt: TGTGCCAGTAGTATAACAGGGATTGGTCAGCCCCAGCATTTT
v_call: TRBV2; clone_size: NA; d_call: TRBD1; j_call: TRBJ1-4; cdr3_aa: CAGIQGAIEKLFF; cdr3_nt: TGTGCCGGGATACAGGGGGCTATTGAAAAACTGTTTTTT
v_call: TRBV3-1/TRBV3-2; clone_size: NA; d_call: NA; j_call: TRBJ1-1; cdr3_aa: CASSQVVMNTEAFF; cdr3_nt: TGTGCCAGCAGCCAAGTGGTGATGAACACTGAAGCTTTCTTT
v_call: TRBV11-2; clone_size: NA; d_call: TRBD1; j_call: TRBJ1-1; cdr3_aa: CASSPWTGKHDTEAFF; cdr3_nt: TGTGCCAGCAGCCCCTGGACAGGGAAGCACGACACTGAAGCTTTCTTT
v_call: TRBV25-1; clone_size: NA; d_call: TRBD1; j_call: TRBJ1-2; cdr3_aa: CASRGDRVSGYTF; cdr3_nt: TGTGCCAGCAGGGGGGACAGGGTCTCTGGCTACACCTTC
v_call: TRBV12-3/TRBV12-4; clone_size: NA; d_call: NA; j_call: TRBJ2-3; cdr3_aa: CASSLGDTQYF; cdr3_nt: TGTGCCAGCAGTTTAGGGGATACGCAGTATTTT
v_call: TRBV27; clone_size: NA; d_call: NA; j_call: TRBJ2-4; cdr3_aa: CASSLNRDWNIQYF; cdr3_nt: TGTGCCAGCAGTCTAAACAGGGATTGGAACATTCAGTACTTC
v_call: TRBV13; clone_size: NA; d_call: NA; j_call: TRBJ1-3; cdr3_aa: CASSLDSSSGNTIYF; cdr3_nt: TGTGCCAGCAGCCTTGACAGCAGCTCTGGAAACACCATATATTTT
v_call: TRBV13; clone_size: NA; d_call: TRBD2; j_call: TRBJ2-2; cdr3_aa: CASSFRRGEAGELFF; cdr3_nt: TGTGCCAGCAGCTTCAGGCGGGGGGAAGCCGGGGAGCTGTTTTTT
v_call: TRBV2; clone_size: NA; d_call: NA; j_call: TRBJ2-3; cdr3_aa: CASSAERVLTDTQYF; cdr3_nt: TGTGCCAGCAGTGCTGAGCGGGTCCTCACAGATACGCAGTATTTT
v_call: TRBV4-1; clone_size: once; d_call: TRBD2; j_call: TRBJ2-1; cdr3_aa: CASSQDLAGGVNEQFF; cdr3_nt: TGCGCCAGCAGCCAAGATCTAGCGGGGGGGGTCAATGAGCAGTTCTTC
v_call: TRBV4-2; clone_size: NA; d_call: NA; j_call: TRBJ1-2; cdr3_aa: CASSQGFAANYGYTF; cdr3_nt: TGTGCCAGCAGCCAAGGGTTCGCAGCTAACTATGGCTACACCTTC
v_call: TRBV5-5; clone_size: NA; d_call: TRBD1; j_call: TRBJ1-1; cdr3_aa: CASSSFNLRQGITEAFF; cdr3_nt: TGTGCCAGCAGCTCCTTCAACCTTCGACAGGGCATCACTGAAGCTTTCTTT
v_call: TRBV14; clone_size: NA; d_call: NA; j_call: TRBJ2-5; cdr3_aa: CASSQEGGGETQYF; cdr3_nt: TGTGCCAGCAGCCAAGAAGGGGGGGGAGAGACCCAGTACTTC
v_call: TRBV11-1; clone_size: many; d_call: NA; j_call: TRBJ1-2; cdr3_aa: CASSLAGDNYGYTF; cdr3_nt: TGTGCCAGCAGCTTAGCCGGGGACAACTATGGCTACACCTTC
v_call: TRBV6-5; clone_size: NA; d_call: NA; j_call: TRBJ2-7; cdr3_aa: CASSRSSGGRNEQYF; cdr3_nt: TGTGCCAGCAGTCGAAGTTCCGGGGGGCGAAACGAGCAGTACTTC
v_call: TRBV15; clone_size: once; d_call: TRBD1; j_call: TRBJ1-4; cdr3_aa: CATSRDRGTGNEKLFF; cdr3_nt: TGTGCCACCAGCAGAGATCGTGGGACAGGGAATGAAAAACTGTTTTTT
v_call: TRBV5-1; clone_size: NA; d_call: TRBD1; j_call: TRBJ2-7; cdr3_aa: CASSTDREYEQYF; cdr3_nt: TGCGCCAGCAGCACGGACAGGGAGTACGAGCAGTACTTC
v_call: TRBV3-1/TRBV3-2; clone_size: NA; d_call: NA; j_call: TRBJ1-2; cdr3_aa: CASSQDNAGNGYTF; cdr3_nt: TGTGCCAGCAGCCAAGATAACGCAGGGAACGGCTACACCTTC
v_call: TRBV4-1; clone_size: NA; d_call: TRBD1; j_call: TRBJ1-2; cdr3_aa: CASRKTFGTGGDGYTF; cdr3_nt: TGCGCCAGCAGAAAAACTTTCGGGACAGGGGGCGATGGCTACACCTTC
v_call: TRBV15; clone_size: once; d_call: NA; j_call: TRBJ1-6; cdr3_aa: CATSRDPRQINSPLHF; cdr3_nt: TGTGCCACCAGCAGAGATCCCCGGCAGATTAATTCACCCCTCCACTTT
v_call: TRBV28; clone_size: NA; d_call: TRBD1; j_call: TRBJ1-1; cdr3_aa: CASRGQGKTEAFF; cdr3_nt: TGTGCCAGCAGAGGACAGGGAAAAACTGAAGCTTTCTTT
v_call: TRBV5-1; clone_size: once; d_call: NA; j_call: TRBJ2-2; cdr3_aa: CASSLGSQTGELFF; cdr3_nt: TGCGCCAGCAGCTTGGGAAGCCAAACCGGGGAGCTGTTTTTT
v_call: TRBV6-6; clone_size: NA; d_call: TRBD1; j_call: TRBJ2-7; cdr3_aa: CASSYSHRGSEQYF; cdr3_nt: TGTGCCAGCAGTTACAGTCACAGGGGCAGCGAGCAGTACTTC
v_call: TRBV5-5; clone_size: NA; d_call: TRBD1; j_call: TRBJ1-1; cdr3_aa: CASSFGTGLGTEAFF; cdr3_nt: TGTGCCAGCAGCTTTGGGACAGGGCTCGGCACTGAAGCTTTCTTT
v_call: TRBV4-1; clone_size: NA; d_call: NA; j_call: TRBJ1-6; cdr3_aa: CASSSDRSVSPLHF; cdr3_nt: TGCGCCAGCAGCTCCGACAGATCGGTTTCACCCCTCCACTTT
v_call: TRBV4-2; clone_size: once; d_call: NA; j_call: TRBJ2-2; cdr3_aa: CASSLPKGSANTGELFF; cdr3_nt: TGTGCCAGCAGCCTCCCCAAAGGCAGCGCGAACACCGGGGAGCTGTTTTTT
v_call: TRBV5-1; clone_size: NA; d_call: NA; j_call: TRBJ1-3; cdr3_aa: CASSGGAGNTIYF; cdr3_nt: TGCGCCAGCAGCGGGGGAGCTGGAAACACCATATATTTT
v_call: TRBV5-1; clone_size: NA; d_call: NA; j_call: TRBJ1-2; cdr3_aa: CASSGDGFPLYGYTF; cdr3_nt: TGCGCCAGCAGCGGGGACGGCTTCCCGCTCTATGGCTACACCTTC
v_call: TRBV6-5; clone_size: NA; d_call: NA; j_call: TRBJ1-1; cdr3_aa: CASSTDRRMNTEAFF; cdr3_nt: TGTGCCAGCAGTACCGACAGGCGAATGAACACTGAAGCTTTCTTT
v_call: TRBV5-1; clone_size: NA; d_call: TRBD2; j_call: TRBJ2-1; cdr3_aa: CASSFIGTSGRYNEQFF; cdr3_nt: TGCGCCAGCAGCTTTATCGGAACCTCCGGGAGGTACAATGAGCAGTTCTTC
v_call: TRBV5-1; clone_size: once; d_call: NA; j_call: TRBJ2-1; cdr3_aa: CASSYLPRQAPRSPKYNEQFF; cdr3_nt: TGCGCCAGCAGCTACTTACCCAGGCAGGCGCCGAGAAGCCCGAAGTACAATGAGCAGTTCTTC